What follows describes a single TCR beta chain. Its antigen remains unknown. The CDR3 spans 17 residues. Trimming took off 5 bases at V and 4 bases at J, with 20 bases between the two ends. Germline values: CDR1 KGHDR, CDR2 SFDVKD. This specimen comes from a study of T cell responses to AZD1222 COVID-19 vaccine. Here immunoSEQ multiplex PCR was the method, and the copy in TCRdb shows in-frame clones only, minus some. Here the sample spans around 120,000 clones, more than 85% being singletons. Study-level findings and limits: Spike-specific TCR breadth and depth rose after two AZD1222 doses. Variant regions that are unmutated are reportedly the target of nearly half of spike-specific TCRs. The study found vaccine-associated CD4 TCRs spanning spike, dominant at 160-218 and 743-854.

This TCR was sampled from an adult in good health. V gene TRBV24-1 combines with J gene TRBJ1-5; D possibly corresponds to TRBD1 (5 bases). The specimen comprised peripheral blood, sampled on day 0 of AZD1222 vaccination. The CDR3: CATSGGRAPRGNQPQHF. CDR3 nucleotides: TGTGCCACCAGTGGGGGACGGGCCCCACGGGGTAATCAGCCCCAGCATTTT.